A single sample gave rise to the 20 T cell receptor beta chains below, sequenced in a study of T cells after yellow fever vaccination (dated by TCRdb to the late 2010s). The receptor library was made with 5' RACE. Sequencer: Illumina NovaSeq 6000. TCRdb redid the processing of the public reads, applying fastp at Q25 and MiXCR, and retained in-frame beta chains. Every CDR3 protein is listed once, alongside the most common genes and DNA of its rows. Across this sample there are approximately 450,000 distinct CDR3 sequences, with around 20% seen only once. Roughly a sixth of the sample rests with the top ten. The treatment or condition tag for this specimen amounts to: live attenuated yellow fever vaccine strain. This sample comprised PBMCs, obtained before the yellow fever booster vaccination. Receptors originate from a man between 18 and 29 years old who received the YFV17D yellow fever vaccine.

The rearrangement uses TRBV6-5 and TRBJ2-7; D possibly corresponds to TRBD2 (6 bases). This CDR3 has 14 amino acids. The V end lost 2 bases, the J end lost 1 base, and 9 bases lay between the germline ends. CDR1 MNHEY and CDR2 SVGAGI come from the germline V gene. CDR3 in amino acids: CASSYARGSYEQYV. The CDR3 nucleotides read TGTGCCAGCAGTTACGCCCGGGGGTCCTACGAGCAGTACGTC.

This clonotype was seen a few times. The chain links TRBV9 to TRBJ2-6; D uncertain. Germline CDR1 and CDR2: SGDLS and YYNGEE. V gave up 4 bases and J gave up 12 bases, with 11 bases separating them. This CDR3 is built from 12 residues. CDR3 nucleotides: TGTGCCAGCAGCTTCCTTGGCGGCGTCCTGACTTTC. Protein: CASSFLGGVLTF.

The gene calls are TRBV20-1 and TRBJ2-1; 10 positions agree with TRBD2. Trimming removed 4 bases from V and 0 bases from J; junction bases left unmatched: 0. This CDR3 contains 14 residues. Per the germline V gene, CDR1 is DFQATT and CDR2 is SNEGSKA (reference sequence). The CDR3 DNA reads as TGCAGTGCTACTAGCGGGAGCTCCTACAATGAGCAGTTCTTC. This encodes CSATSGSSYNEQFF.

In this sample, this clonotype turned up a few times. The gene calls are TRBV20-1 and TRBJ2-2; 7 nucleotides line up with TRBD2. CDR3 length: 12 amino acids. Unmatched junction bases numbered 7, after V lost 8 bases and J lost 7 bases. Germline-derived CDR1 and CDR2 are DFQATT and SNEGSKA (reference sequence). The CDR3 bases are TGCAGTCTCCGGGGGGTCGGCGGGGAGCTGTTTTTT. Its translation is CSLRGVGGELFF.

In DNA form, the CDR3 reads TGTGCCAGCAGCCGATACAGAGAGCAGTACTTC. Translated, it gives CASSRYREQYF. The chain has TRBV7-9 and TRBJ2-7, with D hard to call. The CDR3 length is 11 residues. V lost 5 bases and J 7 bases, leaving 9 bases between the germline ends. Looked up from germline, CDR1 is SEHNR and CDR2 is FQNEAQ (reference sequence).

CDR3 loop: CASSQESGLKGGELFF. CDR3 bases: TGTGCCAGCAGCCAAGAGTCCGGCCTGAAAGGCGGGGAGCTGTTTTTT. The chain carries TRBV4-2 and TRBJ2-2; D is uncertain. Trimming cost V 0 bases and J 7 bases, with 15 bases left between them. The CDR3 length is 16 residues. Looked up from germline, CDR1 is LGHNA and CDR2 is YNFKEQ.

The chain joins TRBV20-1 to TRBJ1-2, with 7 bases matching TRBD1. CDR3 size: 14 residues. Germline V gene sequence: CDR1 DFQATT, CDR2 SNEGSKA (reference sequence). V lost 3 bases, J lost 7 bases, and 11 bases stayed unmatched. CDR3 bases: TGCAGTGCTAGGGCTCATGACAGGGTGCGTGGCTACACCTTC. Protein product: CSARAHDRVRGYTF.

This rearrangement joins TRBV2 to TRBJ1-3, with TRBD1 as a possible D gene (5 bases). CDR1 and CDR2 from the germline V gene are SNHLY and FYNNEI. The CDR3 consists of 15 residues. V was clipped by 5 bases and J by 4 bases, with 15 bases between them. This CDR3 is CASSRDSYAGNTIYF. The CDR3 DNA follows: TGTGCCAGCAGTCGAGACAGTTATGCAGGAAACACCATATATTTT.

CDR3 sequence reads: CASSQDGGGPSNAEAFF. For the CDR3, the DNA is TGCGCCAGCAGCCAAGATGGCGGGGGCCCTTCTAACGCTGAAGCTTTCTTT. This sequence joins TRBV4-3 and TRBJ1-1, with TRBD1 as a possible D gene (6 bases). Germline CDR1 reads LGHNA; CDR2 reads YSLEER. This CDR3 has 17 amino acids. Trimming left V 0 bases short and J 6 bases short, with 20 bases between.

This clonotype came up a few times. The V call is TRBV20-1, the J call TRBJ1-1; a weak D match, TRBD1 (6 bases). Looked up from germline, CDR1 is DFQATT and CDR2 is SNEGSKA (reference sequence). V was trimmed by 4 bases and J by 11 bases, leaving 17 bases between them. CDR3 length equals 12 residues. The CDR3 region has the DNA TGCAGTGCTACCCTGGACAGCGGGTCGGCTTTCTTT. Translated: CSATLDSGSAFF.

V usage is TRBV4-1 and J usage is TRBJ2-4; 7 nucleotides line up with TRBD1. The CDR3 is 16 residues long. CDR1 is MGHRA, CDR2 YSYEKL, per germline. V shed 2 bases, J shed 6 bases, and the junction held 10 bases outside the gene matches. This CDR3 reads CASSQRRDSALNIQYF. CDR3 bases: TGCGCCAGCAGCCAACGCCGGGACAGCGCCTTAAACATTCAGTACTTC.

This clonotype was seen a few times. The chain has TRBV7-6 and TRBJ2-5; 7 nucleotides match TRBD2. The CDR3 has 15 residues. V was pared by 6 bases and J by 2 bases, with 9 bases of the junction left unmatched. CDR1 is SGHVS, CDR2 FNYEAQ, per germline. The CDR3 coding sequence is TGTGCCAGCAGTAGAAGCGGGGTCAGTCAAGAGACCCAGTACTTC. Amino acids: CASSRSGVSQETQYF.

This clonotype was seen a handful of times. The CDR3 region is CASSAGDSEAFF. The DNA for the CDR3 is TGTGCCAGCAGCGCAGGGGACAGTGAAGCTTTCTTT. The rearrangement uses TRBV9 and TRBJ1-1; 7 bases line up with TRBD1. The CDR3 loop spans 12 amino acids. The V gene's germline CDR1 is SGDLS and CDR2 YYNGEE. V was pared by 3 bases and J by 7 bases, with 3 bases of the junction left unmatched. Full variable domain (missing parts from reference TRBV9 and TRBJ1-1): DSGVTQTPKHLITATGQRVTLRCSPRSGDLSVYWYQQSLDQGLQFLIQYYNGEERAKGNILERFSAQQFPDLHSELNLSSLELGDSALYFCASSAGDSEAFFGQGTRLTVV.

This clonotype has just a few counts. V is TRBV3-1 and J is TRBJ1-6, with a possible D match to TRBD1 (5 bases). V lost 0 bases and J 5 bases, leaving 11 bases between the germline ends. The CDR3 extends over 16 amino acids. The V gene's germline CDR1 is LGHDT and CDR2 YNNKEL (reference sequence). CDR3 amino acids: CASSQDGGRDNSPLHF. CDR3 in DNA: TGTGCCAGCAGCCAAGATGGTGGCAGGGATAATTCACCCCTCCACTTT.

This clonotype was counted once. One base away lies a much larger clone, so this may be a sequencing read error. This CDR3 is CASSFNSGANVLTF. Here the CDR3 DNA reads TGTGCCAGCAGCTTCAACTCTGGGGCCAACGTCCTGACTTTC. V is TRBV7-6 and J is TRBJ2-6; D is unclear. Trimming removed 3 bases at V and 0 bases at J, with 3 bases between. This CDR3 comprises 14 residues. Looked up from germline, CDR1 is SGHVS and CDR2 is FNYEAQ.

The sample holds a few counts of this clonotype. This chain joins TRBV4-1 and TRBJ1-2; D is unresolved. CDR1 and CDR2 from the germline V gene are MGHRA and YSYEKL. Trimming shortened V by 3 bases and J by 1 base, and 15 bases separated the two germline ends. The CDR3 contains 16 residues. CDR3 DNA: TGCGCCAGCAGCCAGGAAGGAAGGGAGTATAACTATGGCTACACCTTC. It codes for CASSQEGREYNYGYTF.

The J gene is TRBJ2-3, the V gene TRBV18; tentatively, D is TRBD2 (6 bases). The ends were cut back, 0 bases at V and 4 bases at J, with 11 bases in the middle. CDR1 is KGHSH, CDR2 LQKENI, per germline. The CDR3 loop spans 15 amino acids. The CDR3 coding sequence is TGTGCCAGCTCACCACCGTCTAGCGTCTCAGATACGCAGTATTTT. It codes for CASSPPSSVSDTQYF.

V is TRBV2 and J is TRBJ2-5; the D gene is possibly TRBD2 (5 bases). CDR1 is SNHLY, CDR2 FYNNEI, per germline. This CDR3 spans 14 amino acids. The V gene lost 5 bases and the J gene lost 5 bases, with 15 bases spanning the gap. CDR3 region: CASSPGLVRETQYF. In nucleotides, the CDR3 is TGTGCCAGCAGTCCCGGACTGGTAAGGGAGACCCAGTACTTC.

The CDR3 DNA is TGTGCCAGCAGTTTAGAGCGGGGTCAGCCCCAGCATTTT. Amino acid sequence: CASSLERGQPQHF. The J gene is TRBJ1-5, the V gene TRBV12-3 or TRBV12-4; D unclear. This CDR3 has 13 residues. The V and J ends lost 1 base and 6 bases respectively, with 7 bases between them.

This clonotype was detected only a few times. This rearrangement joins TRBV20-1 to TRBJ2-1; the match to TRBD2 covers 13 bases. CDR3 length equals 15 residues. Trimming at V came to 2 bases and at J to 7 bases, leaving 5 bases not matched to a gene. Germline V gene sequence: CDR1 DFQATT, CDR2 SNEGSKA (reference sequence). The CDR3 reads CSARLLAGGPNEQFF. CDR3 DNA sequence: TGCAGTGCTAGACTACTAGCGGGGGGGCCTAATGAGCAGTTCTTC.